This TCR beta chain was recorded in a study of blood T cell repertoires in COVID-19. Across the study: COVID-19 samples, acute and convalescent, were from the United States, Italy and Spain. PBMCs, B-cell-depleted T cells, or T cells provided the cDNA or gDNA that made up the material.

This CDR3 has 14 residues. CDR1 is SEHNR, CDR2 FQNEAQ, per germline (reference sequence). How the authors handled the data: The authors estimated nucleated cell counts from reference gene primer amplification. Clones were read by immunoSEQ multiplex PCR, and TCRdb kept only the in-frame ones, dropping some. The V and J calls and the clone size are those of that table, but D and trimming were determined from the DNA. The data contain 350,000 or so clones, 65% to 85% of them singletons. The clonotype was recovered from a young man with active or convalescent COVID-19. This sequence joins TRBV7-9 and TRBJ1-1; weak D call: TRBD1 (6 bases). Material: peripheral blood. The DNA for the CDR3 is TGTGCAGGGGGGGCACCCTTGGCGGACACTGAAGCTTTCTTT. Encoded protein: CAGGAPLADTEAFF.